This section outlines one T cell receptor (beta chain) sequence together with its context. Its antigen is still unknown. A read error may produce the germline difference seen at one junction end. Random-hexamer reverse transcription was applied to about 0.5 to 1 ug RNA. Amplification of TCR beta CDR3 was carried out by immunoSEQ multiplex PCR, which covered 54 Vbeta and 13 Jbeta segments. MiXCR was run by TCRdb on the immunoSEQ multiplex PCR reads, yielding one entry per CDR3 protein. The sample lists around 200,000 distinct CDR3 sequences, roughly 95% occurring once. This sample stems from a study of CD8 T cells in Susac syndrome. The CDR3 runs 13 residues. Germline lookup yields CDR1 SQVTM and CDR2 ANQGSEA. Study-wide findings and caveats: The study admitted that it had a relatively small number of individuals in its TCR sequencing and HLA analysis.

Treatment-naive patients with stable or active relapsing-remitting disease served as multiple sclerosis controls. The sequence was collected from a human donor with multiple sclerosis. The chain recombines TRBV29-1 with TRBJ1-1; the D gene is possibly TRBD1 (6 bases). Source material: CD4+ T cells from PBMCs. Written as DNA, the CDR3 is TGCAGCGGTGAACAGGGACTGAACACTGAAGCTTTCTTT. Its protein product is CSGEQGLNTEAFF.